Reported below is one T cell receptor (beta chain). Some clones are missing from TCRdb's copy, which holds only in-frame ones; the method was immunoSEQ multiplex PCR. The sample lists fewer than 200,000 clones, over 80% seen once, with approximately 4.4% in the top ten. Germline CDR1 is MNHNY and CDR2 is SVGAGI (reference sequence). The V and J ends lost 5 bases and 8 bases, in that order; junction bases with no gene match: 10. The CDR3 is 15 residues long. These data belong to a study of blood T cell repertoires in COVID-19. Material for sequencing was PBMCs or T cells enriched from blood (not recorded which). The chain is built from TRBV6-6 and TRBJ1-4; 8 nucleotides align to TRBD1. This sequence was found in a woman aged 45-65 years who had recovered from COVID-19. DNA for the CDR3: TGTGCCAGCAGTCCATGGACAGGGCGAGGGGAAAAACTGTTTTTT. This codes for CASSPWTGRGEKLFF.